This T cell receptor beta chain was sequenced for a study of blood T cell repertoires in COVID-19. For the study at large: T cells, B-cell-depleted T cells, or PBMCs supplied cDNA or gDNA.

This clone occurred once. Sequenced by immunoSEQ multiplex PCR; TCRdb stores in-frame clones only, minus some. The repertoire holds 230,000 or so clones, with around 91% as singletons. Germline loops: CDR1 LGHDT, CDR2 YNNKEL (reference sequence). V was shortened by 0 bases and J by 0 bases, with 5 bases between the two germline ends. This CDR3 comprises 14 residues. Sequenced material: peripheral blood. This chain connects TRBV3-1 (or the pseudogene TRBV3-2) to TRBJ2-5; unclear D gene. The sequence derives from a woman aged 55-70 years with COVID-19, enrolled during active disease. CDR3 protein: CASSQELHQETQYF. CDR3 nucleotide sequence: TGTGCCAGCAGCCAAGAACTGCACCAAGAGACCCAGTACTTC.